A selection of T cell receptor beta chains follows, all from one sample in a study of cytomegalovirus exposure and HLA in healthy donors. The data were produced by immunoSEQ multiplex PCR, yet TCRdb's version contains in-frame clones alone and is incomplete. Here the sample spans about 130,000 clones, about four fifths being singletons. The sample was PBMCs. The receptor source for this set is a middle-aged woman in good health and CMV-seropositive. Both conserved end residues are trimmed from each CDR3. Fields, in order: J gene, V gene, CDR3 protein.

TRBJ2-2 | TRBV6-4 | ASSDSGNTGELF
TRBJ2-2 | TRBV27 | ASSLFGSISGTGELF
TRBJ1-1 | TRBV5-1 | ASSLGGGTEAF
TRBJ2-2 | TRBV5-1 | ASSVQPGQGYTGELF
TRBJ2-1 | TRBV7-9 | ASSWVLAGEYNEQF
TRBJ2-1 | TRBV7-2 | ASSFIIAGGRNEQF
TRBJ2-3 | TRBV7-8 | ASSFGTATDTQY
TRBJ2-2 | TRBV11-3 | ASSSREVNTGELF
TRBJ1-2 | TRBV19 | ASSIGQGRNYGYT
TRBJ1-4 | TRBV2 | ASSSGTGMGEKLF
TRBJ2-1 | TRBV29-1 | SARSNEQF
TRBJ1-1 | TRBV7-8 | ASSLEAAEAF
TRBJ1-2 | TRBV10-2 | ASSEMGVRVGT
TRBJ1-5 | TRBV15 | ATSRDHSYSNQPQH
TRBJ1-2 | TRBV5-8 | ASSFGGTYYGYT
TRBJ2-1 | TRBV4-3 | ASSHGTGDSSYNEQF